This T cell receptor beta chain was recorded in a study of cytomegalovirus exposure and HLA in healthy donors. The study ran its PCR with 60 Vbeta and 13 Jbeta primers. Measured with immunoSEQ multiplex PCR; TCRdb has only the in-frame clones, and not every one. The repertoire consists of over 150,000 clones, with around 64% occurring once and the leading ten covering approximately 3%. J lost 4 bases, V lost 4 bases, and 11 bases had no gene match. Germline values: CDR1 SGHRS, CDR2 YFSETQ. CDR3 length: 16 residues. Sequenced material: PBMCs. The source of this sequence is a woman aged 25 to 39 in good health and CMV-seronegative. This sequence joins TRBV5-1 and TRBJ1-5; 7 positions agree with TRBD1. The CDR3 nucleotides read TGCGCCAGCAGCCCGGGACAGTCGCAGGGGAATCAGCCCCAGCATTTT. This gives the protein CASSPGQSQGNQPQHF.